Listed below are T cell receptor beta chains from one sample, sequenced in a study of blood T cell repertoires in COVID-19. Only in-frame clones appear in the TCRdb table, and some are missing; sequencing was by immunoSEQ multiplex PCR. Of about 400,000 clones listed, roughly 88% are singletons. The sample comprised PBMCs or T cells enriched from blood (not recorded which). Source of these receptors: a woman aged 40 to 50 with acute COVID-19. The CDR3 runs from the conserved cysteine through the conserved F or W. The order of the fields is D gene, clone size, V gene, CDR3 length, J gene, CDR3 DNA, CDR3 protein. The D gene is left open where the match is weak. Clone size is shown for a subset of rows, as once, few, many or a class of expanded clone.

d_gene: TRBD1
abundance: -
v_gene: TRBV5-4
len: 16
j_gene: TRBJ1-2
CDR3nt: TGTGCCAGCAGCTTGATCCGGGACAGGGATGACTATGGCTACACCTTC
CDR3aa: CASSLIRDRDDYGYTF

d_gene: -
abundance: -
v_gene: TRBV11-2
len: 16
j_gene: TRBJ2-3
CDR3nt: TGTGCCAGCAGCTTACGGCGGAGGAGTTTCACAGATACGCAGTATTTT
CDR3aa: CASSLRRRSFTDTQYF

d_gene: TRBD2
abundance: -
v_gene: TRBV10-1
len: 13
j_gene: TRBJ2-3
CDR3nt: TGCGCCAGCAGTGATAGCGGGGCAGATACGCAGTATTTT
CDR3aa: CASSDSGADTQYF

d_gene: TRBD1
abundance: few
v_gene: TRBV4-1
len: 15
j_gene: TRBJ1-1
CDR3nt: TGCGCCAGCAGCCAGAGACAGGGACTAGACACTGAAGCTTTCTTT
CDR3aa: CASSQRQGLDTEAFF

d_gene: TRBD2
abundance: -
v_gene: TRBV7-9
len: 14
j_gene: TRBJ2-7
CDR3nt: TGTGCCAGCAGCCCGGGACTAGCCCCCTACGAGCAGTACTTC
CDR3aa: CASSPGLAPYEQYF

d_gene: -
abundance: -
v_gene: TRBV30
len: 15
j_gene: TRBJ1-3
CDR3nt: TGTGCCTGGAGCAAGACCAGGCTCGATGGAAACACCATATATTTT
CDR3aa: CAWSKTRLDGNTIYF

d_gene: -
abundance: once
v_gene: TRBV2
len: 14
j_gene: TRBJ1-5
CDR3nt: TGTGCCAGCAGTGAACTTCAGACTAATCAGCCCCAGCATTTT
CDR3aa: CASSELQTNQPQHF

d_gene: TRBD2
abundance: -
v_gene: TRBV9
len: 15
j_gene: TRBJ2-1
CDR3nt: TGTGCCAGCAGCGTAGGGAGCGGGGGGGCTCATGAGCAGTTCTTC
CDR3aa: CASSVGSGGAHEQFF

d_gene: -
abundance: few
v_gene: TRBV21-1
len: 14
j_gene: TRBJ2-7
CDR3nt: TGTGCCAGCAGTTGGACCGACAGGCCCTACGAGCAGTACTTC
CDR3aa: CASSWTDRPYEQYF

d_gene: -
abundance: -
v_gene: TRBV24-1
len: 13
j_gene: TRBJ2-6
CDR3nt: TGTGCCACCGAATCAGCTGGGGCCAACGTCCTGACTTTC
CDR3aa: CATESAGANVLTF

d_gene: -
abundance: -
v_gene: TRBV30
len: 12
j_gene: TRBJ2-1
CDR3nt: TGTGCCTGTGACACTTTCAACAATGAGCAGTTCTTC
CDR3aa: CACDTFNNEQFF

d_gene: -
abundance: once
v_gene: TRBV19
len: 14
j_gene: TRBJ1-5
CDR3nt: TGTGCCAGTAGTATAGAGGGGAGGGGTCAGCCCCAGCATTTT
CDR3aa: CASSIEGRGQPQHF

d_gene: -
abundance: once
v_gene: TRBV2
len: 14
j_gene: TRBJ2-1
CDR3nt: TGTGCCTCGCTAGAACATAACTCCTACAATGAGCAGTTCTTC
CDR3aa: CASLEHNSYNEQFF

d_gene: -
abundance: -
v_gene: TRBV14
len: 13
j_gene: TRBJ1-1
CDR3nt: TGTGCCAGCAGCAACCGGGGATACACTGAAGCTTTCTTT
CDR3aa: CASSNRGYTEAFF

d_gene: -
abundance: -
v_gene: TRBV20-1
len: 10
j_gene: TRBJ1-1
CDR3nt: TGCAGTGCGAGGAGGAGTGCGGCTTTCTTT
CDR3aa: CSARRSAAFF

d_gene: -
abundance: -
v_gene: TRBV4-2
len: 15
j_gene: TRBJ1-2
CDR3nt: TGTGCCAGCAGCCAAGTTGTAGGGGGGGAAGATGGCTACACCTTC
CDR3aa: CASSQVVGGEDGYTF

d_gene: -
abundance: -
v_gene: TRBV4-1
len: 15
j_gene: TRBJ2-7
CDR3nt: TGCGCCAGCAGCCAAGGGCGGGACGTTTCCTACGAGCAGTACTTC
CDR3aa: CASSQGRDVSYEQYF

d_gene: -
abundance: -
v_gene: TRBV7-2
len: 18
j_gene: TRBJ1-5
CDR3nt: TGTGCCAGCAGCGCCCAGAGGGGCGCGTGGGGGGGCAATCAGCCCCAGCATTTT
CDR3aa: CASSAQRGAWGGNQPQHF

d_gene: -
abundance: -
v_gene: TRBV3-1/TRBV3-2
len: 13
j_gene: TRBJ2-7
CDR3nt: TGTGCCAGCAGCCAAGGGACAGTTTACGAGCAGTACTTC
CDR3aa: CASSQGTVYEQYF

d_gene: -
abundance: -
v_gene: TRBV5-6
len: 15
j_gene: TRBJ2-5
CDR3nt: TGTGCCAGCAGCGCTTCAGGGGAAAAAAGGGAGACCCAGTACTTC
CDR3aa: CASSASGEKRETQYF

d_gene: -
abundance: -
v_gene: TRBV7-8
len: 13
j_gene: TRBJ1-1
CDR3nt: TGTGCCAGCAGCAACAGAGTGAACACTGAAGCTTTCTTT
CDR3aa: CASSNRVNTEAFF

d_gene: TRBD1
abundance: -
v_gene: TRBV4-2
len: 14
j_gene: TRBJ1-2
CDR3nt: TGTGCCAGCAGAGATGGAGGGACAGCTTATGGCTACACCTTC
CDR3aa: CASRDGGTAYGYTF

d_gene: TRBD2
abundance: -
v_gene: TRBV18
len: 17
j_gene: TRBJ2-3
CDR3nt: TGTGCCAGCTCTCCTCAGACTAGCGGGGGCAGCACAGATACGCAGTATTTT
CDR3aa: CASSPQTSGGSTDTQYF

d_gene: TRBD1
abundance: -
v_gene: TRBV3-1/TRBV3-2
len: 15
j_gene: TRBJ2-3
CDR3nt: TGTGCCAGCAGCCCGGGACAGGGACACACAGATACGCAGTATTTT
CDR3aa: CASSPGQGHTDTQYF

d_gene: -
abundance: -
v_gene: TRBV29-1
len: 13
j_gene: TRBJ2-7
CDR3nt: TGCAGCGTTGAATCCGCTACTACCTACGAGCAGTACTTC
CDR3aa: CSVESATTYEQYF

d_gene: -
abundance: -
v_gene: TRBV3-1/TRBV3-2
len: 15
j_gene: TRBJ2-7
CDR3nt: TGTGCCAGCAGCCAAGTGGAGGGGCAGACCTACGAGCAGTACTTC
CDR3aa: CASSQVEGQTYEQYF

d_gene: TRBD1
abundance: -
v_gene: TRBV7-9
len: 16
j_gene: TRBJ1-2
CDR3nt: TGTGCCAGCAGCTTAGGGGACAGGGGGCAAGGCTATGGCTACACCTTC
CDR3aa: CASSLGDRGQGYGYTF

d_gene: -
abundance: once
v_gene: TRBV24-1
len: 15
j_gene: TRBJ2-5
CDR3nt: TGTGCCACCAGCGGGATGGGGAAGAGCCAAGAGACCCAGTACTTC
CDR3aa: CATSGMGKSQETQYF

d_gene: TRBD2
abundance: once
v_gene: TRBV11-2
len: 15
j_gene: TRBJ2-2
CDR3nt: TGTGCCAGCAGCGTAGCGGGGGGGGACACCGGGGAGCTGTTTTTT
CDR3aa: CASSVAGGDTGELFF

d_gene: TRBD2
abundance: -
v_gene: TRBV24-1
len: 15
j_gene: TRBJ2-1
CDR3nt: TGTGCCACCAGTGAATCTAGCGGGGGGGCCGGGGAGCAGTTCTTC
CDR3aa: CATSESSGGAGEQFF

d_gene: -
abundance: -
v_gene: TRBV7-2
len: 12
j_gene: TRBJ1-1
CDR3nt: TGTGCCAGCAGCTTAGTGGGCGGGGAAGCTTTCTTT
CDR3aa: CASSLVGGEAFF

d_gene: TRBD1
abundance: once
v_gene: TRBV6-5
len: 15
j_gene: TRBJ1-5
CDR3nt: TGTGCCAGCAGTTACTCTGGAGGGGGCGACCAGCCCCAGCATTTT
CDR3aa: CASSYSGGGDQPQHF

d_gene: TRBD1
abundance: -
v_gene: TRBV29-1
len: 13
j_gene: TRBJ1-1
CDR3nt: TGCAGCGCAATCCGGGACAGGAACACTGAAGCTTTCTTT
CDR3aa: CSAIRDRNTEAFF

d_gene: TRBD1
abundance: -
v_gene: TRBV12-3/TRBV12-4
len: 13
j_gene: TRBJ1-2
CDR3nt: TGTGCCAGCACCATCGACAGGGGGTATGGCTACACCTTC
CDR3aa: CASTIDRGYGYTF

d_gene: -
abundance: few
v_gene: TRBV4-1
len: 12
j_gene: TRBJ1-2
CDR3nt: TGCGCCAGCAGCCACTTCGGAGGCTTCCGCACCTTC
CDR3aa: CASSHFGGFRTF

d_gene: -
abundance: -
v_gene: TRBV12-3/TRBV12-4
len: 12
j_gene: TRBJ2-3
CDR3nt: TGTGCCAGCAGTCAATCCCAGGTTACGCAGTATTTT
CDR3aa: CASSQSQVTQYF

d_gene: TRBD2
abundance: -
v_gene: TRBV3-1/TRBV3-2
len: 16
j_gene: TRBJ2-5
CDR3nt: TGTGCCAGCAGCCAAAGGACTAGCGGGGTGTGGGAGACCCAGTACTTC
CDR3aa: CASSQRTSGVWETQYF

d_gene: TRBD1
abundance: -
v_gene: TRBV18
len: 14
j_gene: TRBJ1-1
CDR3nt: TGTGCCAGCTCACCCGACAGGGCTTCGGTTGAAGCTTTCTTT
CDR3aa: CASSPDRASVEAFF

d_gene: -
abundance: -
v_gene: TRBV15
len: 11
j_gene: TRBJ1-2
CDR3nt: TGTCTTTGGTCAATAAGCGGTGGCTACACCTTC
CDR3aa: CLWSISGGYTF

d_gene: TRBD1
abundance: -
v_gene: TRBV11-2
len: 14
j_gene: TRBJ2-3
CDR3nt: TGTGCCAGCAGCCCAGGGGGCGCATCAGATACGCAGTATTTT
CDR3aa: CASSPGGASDTQYF

d_gene: -
abundance: -
v_gene: TRBV15
len: 15
j_gene: TRBJ1-3
CDR3nt: TGTGCCACCACCAAAAAGGAGGGACTTGGAAACACCATATATTTT
CDR3aa: CATTKKEGLGNTIYF

d_gene: TRBD1
abundance: -
v_gene: TRBV7-2
len: 17
j_gene: TRBJ2-2
CDR3nt: TGTGCCAGCAGCTTACTAGGGGGCCACCTCAACACCGGGGAGCTGTTTTTT
CDR3aa: CASSLLGGHLNTGELFF

d_gene: -
abundance: -
v_gene: TRBV7-9
len: 15
j_gene: TRBJ1-1
CDR3nt: TGTGCCAGCAGCCCCGGGGGTTGGGAGGGCACTGAAGCTTTCTTT
CDR3aa: CASSPGGWEGTEAFF

d_gene: TRBD1
abundance: -
v_gene: TRBV19
len: 14
j_gene: TRBJ2-7
CDR3nt: TGTGCCAGTAGTTTCGACAGGGGGCCCTACGAGCAGTACTTC
CDR3aa: CASSFDRGPYEQYF

d_gene: -
abundance: -
v_gene: TRBV6-5
len: 12
j_gene: TRBJ1-2
CDR3nt: TGTGCCAGCGGGACATCCGGGTATGGCTACACCTTC
CDR3aa: CASGTSGYGYTF